The 28 T cell receptor beta chains listed next were all sequenced from one sample in a study of Ad26.COV2.S vaccination and SARS-CoV-2 variants. Using immunoSEQ multiplex PCR, the repertoire was profiled, and TCRdb retains in-frame clones only, with some absent. The repertoire holds hundreds of thousands of clones, with around 87% as singletons. Treatment described: 15 to 20 received Ad26.COV2.S at low or high dose, single or two shots; 5 received placebo; per-sample allocation not given. After the first vaccine or placebo injection, samples were drawn on day 63. The source material was peripheral blood, sampled in a trial of Ad26.COV2.S vaccine versus placebo. These TCRs come from a person aged 18-65 years who received the Ad26.COV2.S COVID-19 vaccine or a placebo.

This rearrangement joins TRBV6-5 to TRBJ1-2, with D unresolved. The germline CDR1 and CDR2 sequences are MNHEY and SVGAGI. The CDR3 is 14 amino acids. The V end was cut by 1 base, the J end by 8 bases, with 14 bases between. Here the CDR3 DNA reads TGTGCCAGCAGTTACTTGGGGAACTTCCTAGGCTACACCTTC. Residues: CASSYLGNFLGYTF.

The rearrangement joins TRBV7-6 to TRBJ2-7; D tentatively fits TRBD1 or TRBD2 (6 bases each). The V gene lost 4 bases and the J gene lost 7 bases, with 26 bases spanning the gap. The germline V gene has CDR1 SGHVS and CDR2 FNYEAQ. The length of the CDR3 is 17 residues. The CDR3 reads CASSSFADRYRRGEQYF. The CDR3, as DNA: TGTGCCAGCAGCTCCTTCGCCGACAGGTATCGGAGGGGGGAGCAGTACTTC.

The rearrangement links TRBV6-1 to TRBJ1-2; 7 positions match TRBD1. V lost 1 base, J lost 14 bases, and 7 bases stayed unmatched. The length of the CDR3 is 12 residues. CDR1 is MNHNS and CDR2 is SASEGT in the germline V gene. As DNA, the CDR3 is TGTGCCAGCAGTGAAGGGGCAGGGGGAATGACCTTC. Translating gives CASSEGAGGMTF.

The V and J genes are TRBV5-1 and TRBJ2-7; no clear D gene. CDR3 length equals 12 residues. Trimming shortened V by 3 bases and J by 2 bases, and 6 bases separated the two germline ends. Germline CDR1 and CDR2: SGHRS and YFSETQ. The CDR3 here is CASSSGAYEQYF. CDR3 coding DNA: TGCGCCAGCAGCTCTGGGGCCTACGAGCAGTACTTC.

The chain couples TRBV4-3 to TRBJ2-1; TRBD2 might be the D (5 bases). Germline V gene sequence: CDR1 LGHNA, CDR2 YSLEER. Trimming shortened V by 0 bases and J by 6 bases, and 12 bases separated the two germline ends. The CDR3 runs 15 residues. Here the CDR3 DNA reads TGCGCCAGCAGCCAAGATCTGGGAAGCGGCAATGAGCAGTTCTTC. Protein sequence: CASSQDLGSGNEQFF.

The rearrangement joins TRBV5-1 to TRBJ1-5; 8 bases map to TRBD1. CDR1 and CDR2 (germline): SGHRS, YFSETQ. After removal of 4 bases from V and 7 bases from J, the junction contained 10 bases not matched to a gene. The CDR3 runs to 15 residues. The CDR3 spells CASSLPGQVEQPQHF. As DNA, the CDR3 is TGCGCCAGCAGCCTGCCGGGACAGGTTGAGCAGCCCCAGCATTTT.

The V gene is TRBV30, the J gene TRBJ2-2; 8 nucleotides match TRBD1. This CDR3 is 14 amino acids long. CDR1 and CDR2 (germline): GTSNPN, SVGIG (reference sequence). Losses at the gene ends were 4 bases for V and 4 bases for J; bases not matched to a gene: 5. In DNA form, the CDR3 reads TGTGCCTGGACCAAGGGACAGGTCACCGGGGAGCTGTTTTTT. Encoded protein: CAWTKGQVTGELFF.

The rearrangement uses TRBV11-2 and TRBJ1-1, with D uncertain. Germline V gives CDR1 SGHAT, CDR2 FQNNGV. The V gene lost 5 bases and the J gene lost 10 bases, with 14 bases spanning the gap. This CDR3 has 12 residues. The CDR3 spells CASSRMTPRAFF. CDR3 sequence (DNA): TGTGCCAGCAGCAGAATGACTCCGCGAGCTTTCTTT.

This rearrangement joins TRBV9 to TRBJ1-2; D unclear. This CDR3 is built from 11 residues. V dropped 3 bases and J dropped 4 bases, with 4 bases sitting between them. From germline, CDR1 is SGDLS and CDR2 YYNGEE. As DNA, the CDR3 is TGTGCCAGCAGCGCGATCTATGGCTACACCTTC. Amino acids: CASSAIYGYTF. Combining the CDR3 with reference TRBV9 and TRBJ1-2 gives the whole variable domain DSGVTQTPKHLITATGQRVTLRCSPRSGDLSVYWYQQSLDQGLQFLIQYYNGEERAKGNILERFSAQQFPDLHSELNLSSLELGDSALYFCASSAIYGYTFGSGTRLTVV.

The chain joins TRBV19 to TRBJ2-5; maybe TRBD1 (5 bases). Germline assignment: CDR1 LNHDA and CDR2 SQIVND (reference sequence). CDR3 size: 15 residues. V lost 2 bases and J lost 0, with 10 bases in between. The CDR3 sequence is CASSIPNRNQETQYF. The CDR3 bases are TGTGCCAGTAGTATACCGAACAGGAACCAAGAGACCCAGTACTTC.

The chain employs TRBV7-2 and TRBJ2-7, with 10 bases identical to TRBD1. Looked up from germline, CDR1 is SGHTA and CDR2 is FQGNSA. The CDR3 has 16 amino acids. V gave up 0 bases and J gave up 3 bases; unmatched junction bases: 5. Here the CDR3 DNA reads TGTGCCAGCAGCTTAGCGCGGGACAGGGGTGTCTACGAGCAGTACTTC. This gives the protein CASSLARDRGVYEQYF.

The genes are TRBV5-4 and TRBJ2-7; 14 bases fit TRBD2. After removal of 4 bases from V and 5 bases from J, the junction contained 8 bases not matched to a gene. The CDR3 contains 16 residues. CDR1 is SGHNT and CDR2 is YYREEE in the germline V gene (reference sequence). The CDR3 sequence: CASSPGLAGGLHEQYF. For the CDR3, the DNA is TGTGCCAGCAGCCCCGGACTAGCGGGGGGTCTGCACGAGCAGTACTTC.

The rearrangement uses TRBV2 and TRBJ1-1; D may be TRBD1 (5 bases). Per germline, CDR1 SNHLY and CDR2 FYNNEI. Trimming stripped 7 bases from V and 6 bases from J, with 12 bases between. This CDR3 has 12 amino acids. Here the CDR3 DNA reads TGTGCCAGCACGGGGCTGAGCGCTGAAGCTTTCTTT. It encodes CASTGLSAEAFF.

This rearrangement joins TRBV4-1 to TRBJ2-2; D is tentatively TRBD1 or TRBD2 (5 bases each). CDR1 and CDR2 (germline): MGHRA, YSYEKL. The CDR3 extends over 15 amino acids. Trimming took off 6 bases at V and 0 bases at J, with 11 bases between the two ends. The CDR3 DNA reads TGCGCCAGCAGTCCCCGGGGACCGAACACCGGGGAGCTGTTTTTT. Translated: CASSPRGPNTGELFF.

CDR3 protein: CASSLAGGASGTF. The CDR3 region has the DNA TGTGCCAGCAGCTTAGCAGGGGGCGCATCCGGGACCTTC. The V and J genes are TRBV7-2 and TRBJ1-2, with 7 bases aligning to TRBD1. This CDR3 is 13 amino acids long. The ends lost 0 bases at V and 14 bases at J; junction bases unmatched: 9. Germline-derived CDR1 and CDR2 are SGHTA and FQGNSA.

V is TRBV5-1 and J is TRBJ1-5; D is possibly TRBD1 (6 bases). From germline, CDR1 is SGHRS and CDR2 YFSETQ. The CDR3 contains 15 residues. V dropped 4 bases and J dropped 5 bases, with 16 bases sitting between them. CDR3 protein: CASSRLGGPDQPQHF. CDR3 coding DNA: TGCGCCAGCAGCCGACTTGGGGGGCCGGATCAGCCCCAGCATTTT. Combining the CDR3 with reference TRBV5-1 and TRBJ1-5 gives the whole variable domain KAGVTQTPRYLIKTRGQQVTLSCSPISGHRSVSWYQQTPGQGLQFLFEYFSETQRNKGNFPGRFSGRQFSNSRSEMNVSTLELGDSALYLCASSRLGGPDQPQHFGDGTRLSIL.

The chain recombines TRBV6-5 with TRBJ1-2; no clear D gene. Trimming removed 5 bases at V and 6 bases at J, with 19 bases between. Germline lookup yields CDR1 MNHEY and CDR2 SVGAGI. CDR3 length equals 15 residues. CDR3 sequence (DNA): TGTGCCAGCAGTCTTTCGACGGACCGACGGGATGGCTACACCTTC. Its protein is CASSLSTDRRDGYTF.

The chain links TRBV11-2 to TRBJ2-1; D not certain. Germline V lookup: CDR1 SGHAT, CDR2 FQNNGV. V was clipped by 1 base and J by 5 bases, with 9 bases between them. The CDR3 extends over 14 amino acids. The chain's CDR3 is CASSLAMGNNEQFF. Here the CDR3 DNA reads TGTGCCAGCAGCTTAGCGATGGGTAACAATGAGCAGTTCTTC.

The J gene is TRBJ2-7, the V gene TRBV6-5; D gene unclear. In germline, CDR1 is MNHEY, CDR2 SVGAGI. The V end was cut by 10 bases, the J end by 0 bases, with 13 bases between. The CDR3 covers 13 residues. DNA for the CDR3: TGTGCCACAATCAACGACCACTCCTACGAGCAGTACTTC. Its protein product is CATINDHSYEQYF.

The rearrangement uses TRBV7-9 and TRBJ1-6, with a possible D match to TRBD1 (5 bases). Germline lookup yields CDR1 SEHNR and CDR2 FQNEAQ (reference sequence). This CDR3 comprises 16 residues. V was pared by 4 bases and J by 5 bases, with 15 bases between. CDR3 region: CASSSGSGGNNSPLHF. The DNA of the CDR3 is TGTGCCAGCAGCTCTGGGTCGGGGGGAAATAATTCACCCCTCCACTTT. Together with reference TRBV7-9 and TRBJ1-6, the CDR3 gives the full variable domain: DTGVSQNPRHKITKRGQNVTFRCDPISEHNRLYWYRQTLGQGPEFLTYFQNEAQLEKSRLLSDRFSAERPKGSFSTLEIQRTEQGDSAMYLCASSSGSGGNNSPLHFGNGTRLTVT.

V and J are TRBV5-1 and TRBJ2-7; the D call may be TRBD1 or TRBD2 (5 bases each). The CDR3 is made up of 17 amino acids. Deletions cut 3 bases from V and 5 bases from J, with 24 bases between. Germline CDR1 SGHRS, CDR2 YFSETQ. The CDR3 spells CASSSNRLVRDGNEQYF. CDR3 in DNA: TGCGCCAGCAGCTCGAATCGTTTGGTCAGGGACGGGAACGAGCAGTACTTC.

This rearrangement joins TRBV15 to TRBJ2-1; TRBD2 might be the D (7 bases). Trimming took off 0 bases at V and 4 bases at J, with 16 bases between the two ends. CDR1 is LNHNV, CDR2 YYDKDF, per germline (reference sequence). This CDR3 is 17 amino acids long. The CDR3 DNA is TGTGCCACCAGCAGAGATTTTGGGGGGGGCAGGTACAATGAGCAGTTCTTC. Translating gives CATSRDFGGGRYNEQFF.

The chain carries TRBV7-3 and TRBJ1-2; possible D gene TRBD1, 6 bases. Germline V gene sequence: CDR1 SGHTA, CDR2 FQGTGA. The germline V and J ends were trimmed by 1 base and 7 bases, with 10 bases remaining between them. The CDR3 is 13 amino acids. The chain's CDR3 is CASSLKAGAGYTF. CDR3 nucleotides: TGTGCCAGCAGCTTAAAGGCAGGGGCTGGCTACACCTTC.

The genes are TRBV6-1 and TRBJ2-1, with 10 nucleotides matching TRBD2. The CDR3 contains 16 residues. V lost 4 bases to trimming and J lost 5 bases; unmatched junction nucleotides: 8. Germline V lookup: CDR1 MNHNS, CDR2 SASEGT. The CDR3 spells CASSVKVAGGHNEQFF. CDR3 nucleotide sequence: TGTGCCAGCAGTGTAAAGGTAGCGGGGGGACACAATGAGCAGTTCTTC.

This chain uses TRBV4-2 with TRBJ2-3, with D hard to call. Germline CDR1 LGHNA, CDR2 YNFKEQ. V was cut by 0 bases and J by 2 bases, with 9 bases left in between. The CDR3 is 15 amino acids. CDR3 protein: CASSQEDPYTDTQYF. The CDR3 bases are TGTGCCAGCAGCCAAGAGGACCCCTACACAGATACGCAGTATTTT.

This clone was detected a few times. The chain has TRBV6-2 or TRBV6-3 and TRBJ1-3; no definite D call. The V gene lost 5 bases and the J gene lost 1 base, with 12 bases spanning the gap. The CDR3 contains 15 residues. Per germline, CDR1 MNHEY and CDR2 SVGEGT. The CDR3 DNA reads as TGTGCCAGCAGTCGGACGGTCGTTTCTGGAAACACCATATATTTT. Its translation is CASSRTVVSGNTIYF.

The rearrangement uses TRBV9 and TRBJ2-1, with D perhaps matching TRBD2 (6 bases). Germline loops: CDR1 SGDLS, CDR2 YYNGEE. The CDR3 is 15 amino acids. V lost 1 base and J 4 bases, leaving 12 bases between the germline ends. The CDR3 region is CASSVTSSLYNEQFF. CDR3 nucleotides: TGTGCCAGCAGCGTAACTAGCAGCCTTTACAATGAGCAGTTCTTC.

This clone was detected once. This sequence joins TRBV27 and TRBJ2-1; TRBD2 matches at 12 bases. V dropped 5 bases and J dropped 3; count of bases not matched to a gene: 2. This CDR3 spans 15 amino acids. Germline V gene sequence: CDR1 MNHEY, CDR2 SMNVEV (reference sequence). Here the CDR3 reads CASSILAGGYNEQFF. The CDR3 nucleotides are TGTGCCAGCAGTATACTAGCGGGGGGCTACAATGAGCAGTTCTTC.